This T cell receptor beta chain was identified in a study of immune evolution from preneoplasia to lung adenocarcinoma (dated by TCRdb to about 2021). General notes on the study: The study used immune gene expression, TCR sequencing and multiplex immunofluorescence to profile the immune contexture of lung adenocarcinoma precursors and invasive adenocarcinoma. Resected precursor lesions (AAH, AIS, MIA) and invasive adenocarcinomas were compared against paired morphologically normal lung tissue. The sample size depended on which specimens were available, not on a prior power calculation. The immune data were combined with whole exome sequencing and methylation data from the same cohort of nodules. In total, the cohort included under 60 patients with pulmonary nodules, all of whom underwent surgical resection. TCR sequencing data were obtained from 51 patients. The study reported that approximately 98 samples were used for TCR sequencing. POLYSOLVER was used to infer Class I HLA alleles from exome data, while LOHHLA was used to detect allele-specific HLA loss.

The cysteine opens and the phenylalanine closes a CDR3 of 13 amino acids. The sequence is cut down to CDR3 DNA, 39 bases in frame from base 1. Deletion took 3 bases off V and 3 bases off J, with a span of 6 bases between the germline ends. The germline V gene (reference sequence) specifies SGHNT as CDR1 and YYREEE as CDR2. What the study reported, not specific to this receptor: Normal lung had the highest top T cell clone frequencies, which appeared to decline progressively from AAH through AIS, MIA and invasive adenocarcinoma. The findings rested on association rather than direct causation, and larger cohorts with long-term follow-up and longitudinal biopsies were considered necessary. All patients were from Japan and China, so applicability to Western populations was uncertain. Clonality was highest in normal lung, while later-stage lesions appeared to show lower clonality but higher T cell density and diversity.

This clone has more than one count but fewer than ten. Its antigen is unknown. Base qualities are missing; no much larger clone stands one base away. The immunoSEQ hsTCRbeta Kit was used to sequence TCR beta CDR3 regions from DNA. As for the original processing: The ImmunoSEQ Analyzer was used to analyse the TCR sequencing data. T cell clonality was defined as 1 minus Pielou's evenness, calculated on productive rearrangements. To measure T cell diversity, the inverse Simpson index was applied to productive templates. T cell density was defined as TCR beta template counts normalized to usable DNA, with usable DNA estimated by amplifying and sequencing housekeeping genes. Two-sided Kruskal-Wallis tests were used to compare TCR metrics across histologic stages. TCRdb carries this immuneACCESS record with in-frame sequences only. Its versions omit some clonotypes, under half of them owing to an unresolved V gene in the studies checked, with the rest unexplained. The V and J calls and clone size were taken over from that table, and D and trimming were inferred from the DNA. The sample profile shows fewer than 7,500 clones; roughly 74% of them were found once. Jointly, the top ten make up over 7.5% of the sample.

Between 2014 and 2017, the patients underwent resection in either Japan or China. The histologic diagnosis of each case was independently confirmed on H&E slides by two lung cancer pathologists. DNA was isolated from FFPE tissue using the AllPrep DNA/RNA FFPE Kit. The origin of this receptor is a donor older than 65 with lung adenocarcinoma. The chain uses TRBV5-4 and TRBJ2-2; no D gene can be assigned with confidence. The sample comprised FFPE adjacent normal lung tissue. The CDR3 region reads CASSSWDTGELFF. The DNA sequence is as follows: TGTGCCAGCAGCTCATGGGACACCGGGGAGCTGTTTTTT. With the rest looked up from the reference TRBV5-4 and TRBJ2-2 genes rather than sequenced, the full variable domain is ETGVTQSPTHLIKTRGQQVTLRCSSQSGHNTVSWYQQALGQGPQFIFQYYREEENGRGNFPPRFSGLQFPNYSSELNVNALELDDSALYLCASSSWDTGELFFGEGSRLTVL.